These 29 T cell receptor beta chains were all obtained from the same sample, sequenced in a study of T cell repertoires in cytomegalovirus infection. These TCRs' antigens remain unknown. TCRdb passed the reads through MiXCR, listing each CDR3 protein once. The table shows over 45,000 distinct CDR3 sequences, with roughly 18% occurring only once. The source was CD8+ T cells from cultured PBMCs, collected from culture after CMV antigen stimulation. The source of these receptors is a human donor in good health (CMV status not recorded). Some clones in this sample may be carry-over from other donors' samples.

This clonotype was detected ten times or more. This chain connects TRBV12-3 or TRBV12-4 to TRBJ2-3, with 7 bases identical to TRBD2. V trimming: 6 bases; J trimming: 2 bases; junction bases outside the gene matches: 5. The CDR3 is 14 residues long. The CDR3 sequence is CASSFKRDTDTQYF. DNA of the CDR3: TGTGCCAGCAGCTTCAAGCGGGACACAGATACGCAGTATTTT.

The table lists this clonotype with many counts. The chain recombines TRBV7-8 with TRBJ2-2; 8 nucleotides line up with TRBD1. Looked up from germline, CDR1 is SGHVS and CDR2 is FQNEAQ. V lost 5 bases to trimming and J lost 1 base; unmatched junction nucleotides: 6. The CDR3 contains 16 residues. CDR3 sequence: CASSQRGTGNTGELFF. Written as DNA, the CDR3 is TGTGCCAGCAGCCAAAGGGGGACAGGGAACACCGGGGAGCTGTTTTTT. Full variable domain (remainder filled in from reference TRBV7-8 and TRBJ2-2): GAGVSQSPRYKVAKRGQDVALRCDPISGHVSLFWYQQALGQGPEFLTYFQNEAQLDKSGLPSDRFFAERPEGSVSTLKIQRTQQEDSAVYLCASSQRGTGNTGELFFGEGSRLTVL.

In its sample, this clonotype was seen a few times. This chain connects TRBV19 to TRBJ1-2; a weak D match, TRBD1 (6 bases). V shed 7 bases and J shed 4 bases, with 28 bases lying between them. This CDR3 spans 18 amino acids. Germline CDR1 LNHDA, CDR2 SQIVND (reference sequence). CDR3 sequence reads: CASTTWPWGQGPGYGYTF. The CDR3 DNA follows: TGTGCCAGTACCACATGGCCGTGGGGGCAGGGCCCGGGCTATGGCTACACCTTC. Variable domain in full (rest from reference TRBV19 and TRBJ1-2): DGGITQSPKYLFRKEGQNVTLSCEQNLNHDAMYWYRQDPGQGLRLIYYSQIVNDFQKGDIAEGYSVSREKKESFPLTVTSAQKNPTAFYLCASTTWPWGQGPGYGYTFGSGTRLTVV.

A note on this clonotype: Given a much more abundant clone one base away, this may be a read error. Because it lacks the conserved phenylalanine or tryptophan at the end, this CDR3 is likely a read error. The chain joins TRBV14 to TRBJ2-5, with 7 bases identical to TRBD2. CDR1 is SGHDN and CDR2 is FVKESK in the germline V gene. V was clipped by 3 bases and J by 4 bases; unmatched bases: 2. The length of the CDR3 is 13 residues. This chain's CDR3 is CASSHWEGETQYL. The CDR3 region has the DNA TGTGCCAGCAGCCACTGGGAGGGAGAGACCCAGTACTTA.

This clonotype has at least ten counts. The rearrangement uses TRBV29-1 and TRBJ2-7; a weak D match, TRBD1 (5 bases). V was cut by 7 bases and J by 2 bases, with 12 bases left in between. The CDR3 is made up of 12 amino acids. Germline CDR1 SQVTM, CDR2 ANQGSEA. The CDR3 DNA is TGCAGCGCCAGGGAAAGGCCCTACGAGCAGTACTTC. It specifies CSARERPYEQYF.

This chain connects TRBV7-9 to TRBJ2-7; D remains unclear. The length of the CDR3 is 11 residues. V lost 5 bases and J lost 3, with 5 bases in between. CDR1 and CDR2 from the germline V gene are SEHNR and FQNEAQ (reference sequence). The CDR3 nucleotides read TGTGCCAGCAGCACCTACTACGAGCAGTACTTC. Translated: CASSTYYEQYF.

Ten or more counts support this clonotype. The rearrangement links TRBV6-6 to TRBJ1-1, with 8 positions matching TRBD1. Trimming at V came to 2 bases and at J to 6 bases, leaving 8 bases not matched to a gene. This CDR3 is 15 amino acids long. In germline, CDR1 is MNHNY, CDR2 SVGAGI (reference sequence). The CDR3 reads CASSYPGQGNAEAFF. The CDR3 region has the DNA TGTGCCAGCAGTTACCCCGGACAGGGTAACGCTGAAGCTTTCTTT.

This rearrangement joins TRBV27 to TRBJ2-5, with D possibly matching TRBD2 (6 bases). This CDR3 spans 16 amino acids. Between the trimmed V and J ends, which lost 5 bases and 3 bases, there was a span of 19 bases. The germline CDR1 and CDR2 sequences are MNHEY and SMNVEV (reference sequence). This CDR3 reads CASSPSSGEKEETQYF. CDR3 nucleotide sequence: TGTGCCAGCAGTCCCTCCTCGGGAGAAAAAGAAGAGACCCAGTACTTC.

V and J are TRBV6-9 and TRBJ2-3, with TRBD2 as a possible D gene (6 bases). This CDR3 contains 14 residues. Trimming took 7 bases from V and 1 from J, leaving 12 bases between them. Germline V gene lookup returns CDR1 MNHGY and CDR2 SVAAGI. This CDR3 is CASTLGGRTDTQYF. In DNA, the CDR3 is TGTGCCAGCACCCTCGGGGGACGCACAGATACGCAGTATTTT.

The V call is TRBV7-9, the J call TRBJ2-1; 13 bases are a match to TRBD2. V shed 5 bases and J 1 base; nucleotides not matched to a gene: 8. Germline V gives CDR1 SEHNR, CDR2 FQNEAQ (reference sequence). This CDR3 has 18 amino acids. This chain's CDR3 is CASSPATSGGPSYNEQFF. In DNA, the CDR3 is TGTGCCAGCAGCCCAGCGACTAGCGGGGGGCCTTCCTACAATGAGCAGTTCTTC. Supplemented by reference TRBV7-9 and TRBJ2-1, the full variable domain reads DTGVSQNPRHKITKRGQNVTFRCDPISEHNRLYWYRQTLGQGPEFLTYFQNEAQLEKSRLLSDRFSAERPKGSFSTLEIQRTEQGDSAMYLCASSPATSGGPSYNEQFFGPGTRLTVL.

This clonotype was seen more than once but under ten times. The J gene is TRBJ2-5, the V gene TRBV6-6; D is unresolved. CDR3 length: 14 residues. CDR1 MNHNY and CDR2 SVGAGI come from the germline V gene (reference sequence). Trimming removed 2 bases at V and 2 bases at J, with 9 bases between. The CDR3 bases are TGTGCCAGCAGTTACGTGAGTGGACAAGAGACCCAGTACTTC. It codes for CASSYVSGQETQYF.

This clonotype came up a few times. The rearrangement joins TRBV27 to TRBJ2-7; D assignment may be TRBD1 or TRBD2 (6 bases each). CDR3 length: 14 amino acids. V was shortened by 2 bases and J by 5 bases, with 13 bases between the two germline ends. The germline CDR1 and CDR2 sequences are MNHEY and SMNVEV (reference sequence). This chain's CDR3 is CASSLVFGGHEQYF. The CDR3 region has the DNA TGTGCCAGCAGTTTAGTTTTTGGGGGGCACGAGCAGTACTTC.

This clonotype has ten or more counts. J is TRBJ1-1 and V is TRBV30; 8 nucleotides line up with TRBD1. Germline V CDR1 and CDR2: GTSNPN, SVGIG (reference sequence). This CDR3 contains 14 residues. The V and J ends lost 4 bases and 5 bases, in that order; junction bases with no gene match: 9. The CDR3, as DNA: TGTGCCTGGATCTATAGGACAGGGTGGACTGAAGCTTTCTTT. Protein sequence: CAWIYRTGWTEAFF.

CDR3 sequence: CAGEIAGTEQYF. The DNA of the CDR3 is TGTGCCGGAGAAATCGCAGGGACCGAGCAGTACTTC. This rearrangement joins TRBV30 to TRBJ2-7; perhaps D is TRBD1 or TRBD2 (5 bases each). The CDR3 is made up of 12 amino acids. CDR1 and CDR2 from the germline V gene are GTSNPN and SVGIG (reference sequence). V lost 8 bases and J lost 6, with 17 bases in between.

This clonotype was counted a few times. This rearrangement joins TRBV25-1 to TRBJ2-1; a weak D match, TRBD1 (6 bases). CDR3 length: 14 residues. Trimming removed 2 bases from V and 6 bases from J, with 11 bases in between. Germline CDR1 is MGHDK and CDR2 is SYGVNS. CDR3 amino acids: CASSEPQGFNEQFF. CDR3 sequence (DNA): TGTGCCAGCAGTGAACCACAGGGTTTCAATGAGCAGTTCTTC.

This clonotype is categorized as medium-sized (0.01 to 0.1%). The chain has TRBV7-8 and TRBJ2-3; TRBD2 matches 10 bases. This CDR3 comprises 17 residues. J lost 9 bases, V lost 1 base, and 13 bases had no gene match. Looked up from germline, CDR1 is SGHVS and CDR2 is FQNEAQ. CDR3 loop: CASSLEGLAGVQMTQYF. The DNA for the CDR3 is TGTGCCAGCAGCTTAGAAGGGCTAGCGGGAGTTCAGATGACGCAGTATTTT.

This clonotype has a count of ten or more. V usage is TRBV2 and J usage is TRBJ1-1; D may be TRBD1 (5 bases). With 3 bases removed from V and 6 bases from J, the gap between germline ends came to 17 bases. Germline CDR1 is SNHLY and CDR2 is FYNNEI. This CDR3 is 15 amino acids long. The CDR3 is CASSEARGEEAEAFF. In nucleotides, the CDR3 is TGTGCCAGCAGTGAGGCGCGGGGGGAAGAGGCTGAAGCTTTCTTT.

Ten or more counts support this clonotype. Germline is not matched at one junction end, which may reflect a read error. The CDR3 coding sequence is TGTGCCAGCAGCCAAGATCCGGGGAGGGAGCGGTTCTTC. This sequence encodes CASSQDPGRERFF. The chain has TRBV4-2 and TRBJ2-1; 7 bases line up with TRBD2. Germline CDR1 and CDR2: LGHNA and YNFKEQ. The CDR3 length is 13 residues.

The chain carries TRBV15 and TRBJ1-2; D unclear. V lost 0 bases and J 0 bases, leaving 8 bases between the germline ends. Germline V gene sequence: CDR1 LNHNV, CDR2 YYDKDF (reference sequence). This CDR3 has 15 amino acids. DNA of the CDR3: TGTGCCACCAGCAGAGAATCCGGGGCTAACTATGGCTACACCTTC. It specifies CATSRESGANYGYTF.

This clonotype has ten or more counts. This chain joins TRBV19 and TRBJ2-7, with TRBD1 as a possible D gene (6 bases). Germline CDR1 and CDR2: LNHDA and SQIVND (reference sequence). The length of the CDR3 is 15 residues. The V end was cut by 1 base, the J end by 0 bases, with 10 bases between. As DNA, the CDR3 is TGTGCCAGTAGTATAGTGCAGGGGAGCTCCTACGAGCAGTACTTC. It translates to CASSIVQGSSYEQYF.

Notes on this clonotype: This clone may be a read error of a much larger clone one base away. The chain employs TRBV6-1 and TRBJ2-2, with D possibly being TRBD1 or TRBD2 (5 bases each). This CDR3 spans 15 amino acids. Germline assignment: CDR1 MNHNS and CDR2 SASEGT. In DNA form, the CDR3 reads TGTGCCGCCCGATGGGGCAGGGAGAACACCAGGGAGCTGTTTTTT. The encoded protein is CAARWGRENTRELFF.

By its share, this clonotype is medium-sized. The chain carries TRBV6-5 and TRBJ2-3; D is perhaps TRBD2 (6 bases). The V and J ends lost 6 bases and 2 bases respectively, with 12 bases between them. The CDR3 totals 14 residues. CDR1 and CDR2 (germline): MNHEY, SVGAGI. The CDR3 DNA reads as TGTGCCAGCAGGGGGGTAGCGGCCACAGATACGCAGTATTTT. Its protein is CASRGVAATDTQYF.

This clonotype was picked up a small number of times. The gene calls are TRBV6-1 and TRBJ2-7; no firm D call. The CDR3 is made up of 15 amino acids. Germline CDR1 MNHNS, CDR2 SASEGT. V was cut by 6 bases and J by 2 bases, with 17 bases left in between. The CDR3 here is CASRPTGPGPYEQYF. The CDR3 DNA sequence: TGTGCCAGCAGGCCAACCGGTCCTGGCCCCTACGAGCAGTACTTC.

This clonotype occurred many times. The chain employs TRBV11-1 and TRBJ2-2; D perhaps matches TRBD1 (6 bases). The V end was cut by 0 bases, the J end by 1 base, with 6 bases between. The CDR3 runs to 15 residues. Germline values: CDR1 SGHAT, CDR2 FQDESV (reference sequence). CDR3 in DNA: TGTGCCAGCAGCTTAGCGGACAGGAACACCGGGGAGCTGTTTTTT. It translates to CASSLADRNTGELFF.

V usage is TRBV7-4 and J usage is TRBJ1-5; D is uncertain. V was clipped by 1 base and J by 5 bases, with 6 bases between them. Germline values: CDR1 SGHVT, CDR2 SQSDAQ. The CDR3 has 13 residues. The CDR3, as DNA: TGTGCCAGCAGCTTAGAAAGCTATCAGCCCCAGCATTTT. As protein: CASSLESYQPQHF.

There are a few counts of this clonotype. The chain recombines TRBV6-5 with TRBJ1-4; maybe TRBD1 (6 bases). Per germline, CDR1 MNHEY and CDR2 SVGAGI. This CDR3 contains 14 residues. V was clipped by 0 bases and J by 7 bases, with 9 bases between them. The CDR3 nucleotides are TGTGCCAGCAGTTACTCAACGGACAGTGAAAAACTGTTTTTT. Protein product: CASSYSTDSEKLFF.

This chain links TRBV7-9 with TRBJ2-7; D is possibly TRBD2 (6 bases). This CDR3 contains 13 residues. V was pared by 5 bases and J by 9 bases, with 17 bases between. The germline V gene encodes CDR1 SEHNR and CDR2 FQNEAQ (reference sequence). The CDR3 region is CASSPTSGVAQYF. As DNA, the CDR3 is TGTGCCAGCAGCCCTACCTCGGGGGTAGCGCAGTACTTC.

This clonotype appeared many times. V is TRBV12-3 or TRBV12-4 and J is TRBJ2-1, with 7 positions matching TRBD2. J was trimmed by 4 bases and V by 2 bases; bases with no gene match: 14. The CDR3 sequence is 18 residues long. The CDR3 nucleotides read TGTGCCAGCAGTTTAATTTACGGGGGGAGGAATCCGTACAATGAGCAGTTCTTC. Translating it yields CASSLIYGGRNPYNEQFF.

This clonotype is a singleton in its sample. Given a much more abundant clone one base away, this may be a read error. This rearrangement joins TRBV5-1 to TRBJ2-1; TRBD2 aligns across 7 bases. Unmatched junction bases numbered 7, after V lost 7 bases and J lost 0 bases. CDR3 length: 15 amino acids. In germline, CDR1 is SGHRS, CDR2 YFSETQ. DNA for the CDR3: TGCGCCAGCGGGATAGCGGGTTGCTCCTACAATGAGCAGTTCTTC. Translating it yields CASGIAGCSYNEQFF.